This record concerns one T cell receptor (beta chain) sequence. The source of the sample is a study of blood T cell repertoires in COVID-19. The wider study: The samples span acute and convalescent COVID-19 from the United States, Italy and Spain.

The study recruited people aged roughly 18 to 89 years across some 23 US areas. Original processing methods: It was from reference gene primer amplification that nucleated cell counts were estimated. Profiled with immunoSEQ multiplex PCR; TCRdb holds only in-frame clones, not every one. V and J calls plus clone size are reproduced from that table; the DNA served to infer D and trimming. The repertoire includes roughly 200,000 clones, roughly 77% of them detected once, and about 9% sits in the top ten. The CDR3 runs 15 residues. Germline V gene sequence: CDR1 SEHNR, CDR2 FQNEAQ (reference sequence). The V and J ends lost 1 base and 3 bases, in that order; junction bases with no gene match: 3.

The chain carries TRBV7-9 and TRBJ1-5; 7 positions match TRBD1. The receptor was derived from a man aged 35 to 55 who had recovered from COVID-19. The sequencing input was PBMCs or T cells enriched from blood (not recorded which). Here the CDR3 DNA reads TGTGCCAGCAGCTTAGAGGGACAGCTCAATCAGCCCCAGCATTTT. Translating gives CASSLEGQLNQPQHF.